This T cell receptor (beta chain) was sequenced for a study of T-cell memory formation after mild COVID-19. Study-wide findings and caveats: Several responding clones turned up in pre-infection memory, indicating that cross-reactive memory may have taken part. Confirmation was lacking for SARS-CoV-2 specificity of second-wave clones that peaked on day 37.

One entry per CDR3 protein, called by TCRdb with MiXCR from the 5' RACE reads. The data contain about 620,000 distinct CDR3 sequences, about 20% of them seen just once; the ten biggest clones take up 12%. This clonotype has only a few counts. Its target is unknown. This CDR3 contains 15 residues. Trimming cost V 5 bases and J 4 bases, with 14 bases left between them. From germline, CDR1 is SGHVS and CDR2 FNYEAQ. The TCR was taken from an adult woman who had mild COVID-19 (a few samples of this study predate the infection). Cell type and time point are not known. Sequencing was performed on PBMCs or a T cell subset sorted from them (not recorded which). This chain connects TRBV7-6 to TRBJ1-4; a possible D gene is TRBD1 (5 bases). The CDR3 reads CASSPGGGVNEKLFF. DNA of the CDR3: TGTGCCAGCAGCCCCGGGGGAGGGGTTAATGAAAAACTGTTTTTT. Looking up the rest from reference TRBV7-6 and TRBJ1-4 gives the full variable domain: GAGVSQSPRYKVTKRGQDVALRCDPISGHVSLYWYRQALGQGPEFLTYFNYEAQQDKSGLPNDRFSAERPEGSISTLTIQRTEQRDSAMYRCASSPGGGVNEKLFFGSGTQLSVL.